This T cell receptor beta chain was captured by sequencing in a study of T cell changes during pregnancy in multiple sclerosis. CDR1 and CDR2 from the germline V gene are SNHLY and FYNNEI. CDR3 length: 15 amino acids. With V trimmed by 10 bases and J by 8 bases, 11 bases remained unmatched. Here immunoSEQ multiplex PCR was the method, and the copy in TCRdb shows in-frame clones only, minus some. The table records approximately 13,000 clones, about nine tenths of them present only once. Here the sequenced sample was CD8+ T cells from peripheral blood mononuclear cells, taken in the second trimester of pregnancy. The receptor's source is a female donor in good health, enrolled as a control in a pregnancy study. The chain is built from TRBV2 and TRBJ2-1, with 13 bases that match TRBD2. This chain's CDR3 is CATFKTSGGAHEQFF. The DNA for the CDR3 is TGTGCCACCTTCAAAACTAGCGGGGGGGCGCATGAGCAGTTCTTC.